This T cell receptor (beta chain) was recorded in a study of T-cell reconstitution after alpha-beta-depleted transplantation in children. Points from the study as a whole: Surviving recipient T cells and thymic progenitors underlay high day-60 TCRbeta diversity in some patients. Alpha-beta T cells about two months after transplant reportedly derived from several hundred expanded graft clones. Once a year had passed after transplant, T-cell counts and diversity came mostly from newly produced T cells.

This CDR3 has 11 residues. In germline, CDR1 is DFQATT, CDR2 SNEGSKA (reference sequence). The V and J ends lost 5 bases and 9 bases, in that order; junction bases with no gene match: 7. A library of TCRbeta sequences, prepared with unique molecular identifiers, was generated. Each CDR3 protein is one row after TCRdb ran MiXCR on the PCR reads. The table lists about 600,000 distinct CDR3 sequences, over 10% of them singletons. This clonotype was seen more than once but under ten times. What it binds is not known. The input for sequencing was PBMCs, mostly from graft donor cells, taken 360 days after TCRalphabeta/CD19-depleted stem cell transplant. This TCR was recovered from a male patient under 18 who had a stem cell transplant for acute myeloid leukemia, so the T cells may come from the graft donor. The chain carries TRBV20-1 and TRBJ2-7; the match to TRBD1 covers 7 bases. In DNA, the CDR3 is TGCAGTGCTTGGACAGGATGGGGGCAGTACTTC. Translation: CSAWTGWGQYF.